This is a list of T cell receptor beta chains from one sample in a study of blood T cell repertoires in COVID-19. Assay: immunoSEQ multiplex PCR; the TCRdb copy retains only in-frame clones and omits some. The repertoire consists of around 260,000 clones, with roughly 86% occurring once and the leading ten covering around 9.5%. Sequenced material: peripheral blood. Receptors originate from a man aged 35 to 55 who had recovered from COVID-19. CDR3s include the opening cysteine and the closing phenylalanine or tryptophan. A D gene is named only where the DNA matches it firmly. Clone size is shown for a subset of rows, as once, few, many or a class of expanded clone.

>TRBJ1-1|TRBV27|TRBD1|few
CASSERGPVTEAFF
TGTGCCAGCAGTGAAAGGGGGCCGGTCACTGAAGCTTTCTTT
>TRBJ1-1|TRBV6-5|NA|NA
CASTLDRNTEAFF
TGTGCCAGCACTCTAGACAGGAACACTGAAGCTTTCTTT
>TRBJ2-2|TRBV5-5|NA|NA
CASSLDATRVRTGELFF
TGTGCCAGCAGCTTGGATGCCACTCGTGTGCGCACCGGGGAGCTGTTTTTT
>TRBJ1-1|TRBV6-5|NA|NA
CASSYLPLYTEAFF
TGTGCCAGCAGTTACCTTCCACTGTACACTGAAGCTTTCTTT
>TRBJ2-7|TRBV4-1|TRBD2|NA
CASSQRGSGGGASYEQYF
TGCGCCAGCAGCCAACGGGGTTCCGGCGGGGGGGCCTCCTACGAGCAGTACTTC
>TRBJ1-3|TRBV11-2|NA|NA
CASSLQGSGNTIYF
TGTGCCAGCAGCTTACAAGGGAGTGGAAACACCATATATTTT
>TRBJ2-3|TRBV7-2|NA|NA
CASSLGLAVTDTQYF
TGTGCCAGCAGCTTAGGTCTAGCCGTGACAGATACGCAGTATTTT
>TRBJ1-3|TRBV2|NA|NA
CASSSGYRNTIYF
TGTGCCAGCAGTTCGGGATACCGAAACACCATATATTTT
>TRBJ1-1|TRBV5-4|NA|few
CASSLRQANTEAFF
TGTGCCAGCAGCTTGAGGCAGGCTAACACTGAAGCTTTCTTT
>TRBJ1-1|TRBV27|NA|NA
CASSTTPGRPEAFF
TGTGCCAGCAGTACGACCCCGGGAAGGCCTGAAGCTTTCTTT
>TRBJ2-2|TRBV5-6|NA|NA
CASSLVGQNTGELFF
TGTGCCAGCAGCTTGGTGGGACAGAACACCGGGGAGCTGTTTTTT
>TRBJ1-5|TRBV15|NA|once
CATSGRYSNQPQHF
TGTGCCACCAGCGGCAGATATAGCAATCAGCCCCAGCATTTT
>TRBJ2-7|TRBV5-4|NA|many
CASSLARGFVSYEQYF
TGTGCCAGCAGCTTGGCCCGGGGTTTCGTCTCCTACGAGCAGTACTTC
>TRBJ2-5|TRBV7-9|TRBD2|NA
CASSLGLAGTQETQYF
TGTGCCAGCAGCTTAGGACTAGCGGGGACCCAAGAGACCCAGTACTTC
>TRBJ2-7|TRBV29-1|NA|NA
CSVGQGNEQYF
TGCAGCGTTGGCCAGGGGAACGAGCAGTACTTC
>TRBJ2-7|TRBV5-8|NA|NA
CASSYSPPREQYF
TGTGCCAGCAGCTATTCTCCCCCCCGGGAGCAGTACTTC
>TRBJ2-7|TRBV7-8|NA|NA
CASSPRPGNPYEQYF
TGTGCCAGCAGCCCTCGTCCGGGAAACCCCTACGAGCAGTACTTC
>TRBJ1-2|TRBV19|TRBD1|NA
CASSPIPTGQGRAYGYTF
TGTGCCAGTAGTCCAATCCCCACTGGACAGGGGAGAGCCTATGGCTACACCTTC
>TRBJ2-7|TRBV30|NA|NA
CAWGDGWEQYF
TGTGCCTGGGGAGACGGGTGGGAGCAGTACTTC
>TRBJ2-2|TRBV7-2|NA|NA
CASSSGTLYTGELFF
TGTGCCAGCAGCTCCGGGACTCTTTACACCGGGGAGCTGTTTTTT
>TRBJ2-7|TRBV10-3|TRBD1|NA
CAISWTGREQYF
TGTGCCATCAGTTGGACAGGGCGCGAGCAGTACTTC
>TRBJ2-7|TRBV4-2|NA|NA
CASSQELGLLGVKDTSRSYEQYF
TGTGCCAGCAGCCAAGAGTTAGGGCTCCTCGGTGTGAAGGACACCAGTAGAAGTTACGAGCAGTACTTC
>TRBJ2-3|TRBV5-1|TRBD2|many
CASSPLYGGGTDTQYF
TGCGCCAGCAGCCCCCTCTACGGGGGGGGGACAGATACGCAGTATTTT
>TRBJ2-1|TRBV10-1|TRBD1|once
CASSETGGLSRSYNEQFF
TGCGCCAGCAGTGAGACAGGGGGCTTATCGAGGTCCTACAATGAGCAGTTCTTC
>TRBJ1-1|TRBV14|NA|NA
CASSLTLTGDTEAFF
TGTGCCAGCAGCCTAACTTTGACTGGAGACACTGAAGCTTTCTTT
>TRBJ1-4|TRBV7-9|NA|NA
CASSRRVSGEKLFF
TGTGCCAGCAGCCGAAGGGTGTCGGGAGAAAAACTGTTTTTT
>TRBJ2-1|TRBV9|NA|NA
CAGWGVREQFF
TGTGCCGGTTGGGGGGTAAGGGAGCAGTTCTTC
>TRBJ2-3|TRBV2|TRBD2|NA
CASSELAGGYDTQYF
TGTGCCAGCAGTGAACTTGCGGGGGGCTATGATACGCAGTATTTT
>TRBJ2-1|TRBV14|NA|NA
CASSQDRGINEQFF
TGTGCCAGCAGCCAAGATCGGGGAATTAATGAGCAGTTCTTC
>TRBJ1-6|TRBV25-1|TRBD1|few
CASTMTGSSPLHF
TGTGCCAGCACGATGACAGGGAGTTCACCCCTCCACTTT
>TRBJ1-5|TRBV7-9|NA|few
CASSLMRAGMGNQPQHF
TGTGCCAGCAGCTTAATGAGGGCTGGGATGGGCAATCAGCCCCAGCATTTT
>TRBJ1-1|TRBV5-8|NA|NA
CASSLSGLNTEAFF
TGTGCCAGCAGCTTGTCAGGCTTGAACACTGAAGCTTTCTTT